This T cell receptor (beta chain) appears in the sequencing data of a study of control samples from healthy donors and cancer patients. This CDR3 comprises 15 residues. CDR1 and CDR2 from the germline V gene are SGHNT and YYREEE (reference sequence). Trimming cost V 0 bases and J 7 bases, with 14 bases left between them. The data were produced by immunoSEQ multiplex PCR, yet TCRdb's version contains in-frame clones alone and is incomplete. The sample lists 130,000 or so clones, nearly 90% seen once, with 6% to 9.5% in the top ten. The J gene is TRBJ2-1, the V gene TRBV5-4; D could derive from TRBD1 or TRBD2 (5 bases each). The receptor was isolated from a man in his fifties with head and neck cancer. Specimen: PBMCs. The CDR3 here is CASSLGDHFGNEQFF. DNA of the CDR3: TGTGCCAGCAGCTTGGGGGACCATTTTGGAAATGAGCAGTTCTTC. Combining the CDR3 with reference TRBV5-4 and TRBJ2-1 gives the whole variable domain ETGVTQSPTHLIKTRGQQVTLRCSSQSGHNTVSWYQQALGQGPQFIFQYYREEENGRGNFPPRFSGLQFPNYSSELNVNALELDDSALYLCASSLGDHFGNEQFFGPGTRLTVL.